This entry lists 26 T cell receptor beta chains sequenced from one sample in a study of blood T cell repertoires in COVID-19 (dated by TCRdb to about 2020). The library relied on the immunoSEQ multiplex PCR assay. TCRdb limited this immuneACCESS table to in-frame rearrangements with V and J called. A share of clones is missing; checked studies link under half to unresolved V genes, and the rest is unexplained. A total of 55,000 to 75,000 clones appear in this sample, 85% to 90% of them only once. The ten largest clones add up to approximately 1.3% of the sample. The sample consisted of peripheral blood. Receptor source: a man between 60 and 75 years old with acute or convalescent COVID-19.

The chain uses TRBV7-2 and TRBJ2-1; no definite D call. The CDR3 length is 16 residues. Germline CDR1 is SGHTA and CDR2 is FQGNSA. V gave up 5 bases and J gave up 0 bases, with 14 bases separating them. The CDR3 sequence is CASSARPLLSYNEQFF. DNA for the CDR3: TGTGCCAGCAGCGCGAGGCCCCTCCTCTCCTACAATGAGCAGTTCTTC.

The chain has TRBV6-5 and TRBJ2-1; D might be TRBD1 (6 bases). This CDR3 contains 16 residues. The germline V gene has CDR1 MNHEY and CDR2 SVGAGI. Trimming stripped 4 bases from V and 9 bases from J, with 22 bases between. CDR3 sequence (DNA): TGTGCCAGCAGTTCTCCATACAGGGAGACGACAGTTGAGCAGTTCTTC. It is translated as CASSSPYRETTVEQFF.

The rearrangement links TRBV19 to TRBJ1-1, with 8 nucleotides matching TRBD1. The CDR3 length is 12 residues. Per the germline V gene, CDR1 is LNHDA and CDR2 is SQIVND (reference sequence). After removal of 6 bases from V and 10 bases from J, the junction contained 7 bases not matched to a gene. The CDR3 sequence: CASSVRQGRAFF. The DNA for the CDR3 is TGTGCCAGTAGCGTCCGACAGGGGCGAGCTTTCTTT. The complete variable domain, with remaining parts taken from reference TRBV19 and TRBJ1-1, reads DGGITQSPKYLFRKEGQNVTLSCEQNLNHDAMYWYRQDPGQGLRLIYYSQIVNDFQKGDIAEGYSVSREKKESFPLTVTSAQKNPTAFYLCASSVRQGRAFFGQGTRLTVV.

The chain has TRBV14 and TRBJ1-1; D is ambiguous. The V and J ends lost 0 bases and 3 bases respectively, with 11 bases between them. Germline CDR1 reads SGHDN; CDR2 reads FVKESK. This CDR3 has 15 amino acids. CDR3 protein: CASSQDLRLHTEAFF. The DNA of the CDR3 is TGTGCCAGCAGCCAAGATCTAAGACTTCACACTGAAGCTTTCTTT.

The V and J genes are TRBV18 and TRBJ1-1; 10 bases align to TRBD1. V trimming: 3 bases; J trimming: 1 base; junction bases outside the gene matches: 5. CDR3 size: 16 residues. In germline, CDR1 is KGHSH, CDR2 LQKENI. CDR3: CASSPGTGEGNTEAFF. In DNA form, the CDR3 reads TGTGCCAGCTCACCGGGGACAGGGGAAGGGAACACTGAAGCTTTCTTT.

V and J are TRBV5-1 and TRBJ2-6, with D maybe TRBD2 (6 bases). The CDR3 is 15 residues long. V lost 7 bases and J lost 2, with 13 bases in between. Germline V gene data show CDR1 as SGHRS and CDR2 as YFSETQ. The CDR3 sequence: CASALRGPGANVLTF. CDR3 DNA sequence: TGCGCCAGCGCGTTGCGGGGTCCTGGGGCCAACGTCCTGACTTTC.

This chain links TRBV12-3 or TRBV12-4 with TRBJ2-1; possibly TRBD2 for D (7 bases). V was shortened by 7 bases and J by 15 bases, with 16 bases between the two germline ends. The CDR3 covers 11 residues. The CDR3 coding sequence is TGTGCCAGCACCTTCGGGGGGCTAAGGTTCTTC. Amino acids: CASTFGGLRFF.

The chain combines TRBV4-1 with TRBJ1-4, with 7 nucleotides matching TRBD1. The CDR3 runs 19 residues. Germline-derived CDR1 and CDR2 are MGHRA and YSYEKL. Trimming cost V 6 bases and J 5 bases; bases outside gene matches: 21. The CDR3 DNA sequence: TGCGCCAGCAGGGTTAGCCAGACAGGGACGTTCGGCCCGAATGAAAAACTGTTTTTT. Translation gives CASRVSQTGTFGPNEKLFF.

The V call is TRBV2, the J call TRBJ2-3; 7 bases align to TRBD2. V shed 5 bases, J shed 3 bases, and the junction held 5 bases outside the gene matches. Looked up from germline, CDR1 is SNHLY and CDR2 is FYNNEI. This CDR3 region has 14 residues. CDR3 amino acids: CASSYGGKTDTQYF. The CDR3, as DNA: TGTGCCAGCAGTTACGGGGGGAAAACAGATACGCAGTATTTT.

This clone was seen a handful of times. This chain links TRBV19 with TRBJ2-7; D possibly corresponds to TRBD1 (5 bases). The CDR3 length is 15 residues. Germline CDR1 and CDR2: LNHDA and SQIVND (reference sequence). With 3 bases removed from V and 4 bases from J, the gap between germline ends came to 16 bases. The CDR3 reads CASSIPGRVLYEQYF. The CDR3 nucleotides are TGTGCCAGTAGTATCCCCGGCAGGGTCCTGTACGAGCAGTACTTC.

J is TRBJ1-1 and V is TRBV18; D might be TRBD1 (6 bases). The length of the CDR3 is 15 residues. Germline V gene data show CDR1 as KGHSH and CDR2 as LQKENI. Trimming left V 2 bases short and J 6 bases short, with 16 bases between. The CDR3 region has the DNA TGTGCCAGCTCACCAAATACAGGGAAACACGCTGAAGCTTTCTTT. Residues: CASSPNTGKHAEAFF.

The chain uses TRBV18 and TRBJ1-5; D unclear. Trimming shortened V by 8 bases and J by 6 bases, and 11 bases separated the two germline ends. The CDR3 runs 12 residues. Germline V gives CDR1 KGHSH, CDR2 LQKENI. CDR3 protein: CASDNGFQPQHF. CDR3 sequence (DNA): TGTGCCAGCGACAATGGATTTCAGCCCCAGCATTTT.

The chain is built from TRBV6-6 and TRBJ1-1, with no clear D. Germline CDR1 and CDR2: MNHNY and SVGAGI (reference sequence). The CDR3 consists of 21 residues. The V and J ends lost 6 bases and 4 bases respectively, with 36 bases between them. In nucleotides, the CDR3 is TGTGCCAGCAGCCCCATTTATACCCCAAGAGTCGCGTCCGCACTGGTCACTGAAGCTTTCTTT. Translation gives CASSPIYTPRVASALVTEAFF.

The chain has TRBV14 and TRBJ1-2; D unresolved. Trimming shortened V by 0 bases and J by 3 bases, and 17 bases separated the two germline ends. CDR3 length: 17 amino acids. Looked up from germline, CDR1 is SGHDN and CDR2 is FVKESK. The CDR3, as DNA: TGTGCCAGCAGCCAAGAGGTCATAGCTTTGGTAGACTATGGCTACACCTTC. Translating it yields CASSQEVIALVDYGYTF.

The chain carries TRBV10-3 and TRBJ2-2; TRBD1 might be the D (5 bases). V gave up 11 bases and J gave up 4 bases, with 14 bases separating them. The CDR3 spans 13 residues. Germline V CDR1 and CDR2: ENHRY, SYGVKD. The CDR3 DNA is TGTGCCTCCCTTGGGGCCTCCACCGGGGAGCTGTTTTTT. Translation gives CASLGASTGELFF.

CDR3 protein: CASSGGTSGATDTQYF. In DNA form, the CDR3 reads TGTGCCAGCAGTGGTGGGACTAGCGGGGCCACAGATACGCAGTATTTT. V and J are TRBV6-1 and TRBJ2-3; 13 bases are a match to TRBD2. This CDR3 spans 16 amino acids. Germline V lookup: CDR1 MNHNS, CDR2 SASEGT. With 4 bases clipped from V and 2 bases from J, the junction kept 3 bases outside the gene matches.

The chain recombines TRBV7-9 with TRBJ2-7; 11 bases align to TRBD2. The V segment lost 4 bases and the J segment 0 bases; nucleotides outside the gene matches: 5. CDR1 is SEHNR and CDR2 is FQNEAQ in the germline V gene (reference sequence). The CDR3 totals 16 residues. This chain's CDR3 is CASSYGLAGDSYEQYF. The CDR3 bases are TGTGCCAGCAGCTATGGACTAGCGGGCGACTCCTACGAGCAGTACTTC.

This sequence joins TRBV2 and TRBJ1-1; 8 nucleotides line up with TRBD1. CDR3 length: 12 residues. V shed 9 bases and J 6 bases; nucleotides not matched to a gene: 6. CDR1 and CDR2 (germline): SNHLY, FYNNEI. The CDR3 DNA reads TGTGCCAGAGGGACAGGCGGCGCTGAAGCTTTCTTT. Translated, it gives CARGTGGAEAFF.

The J gene is TRBJ2-7, the V gene TRBV19; no clear D gene. Per the germline V gene, CDR1 is LNHDA and CDR2 is SQIVND (reference sequence). This CDR3 is built from 13 residues. The ends were cut back, 1 base at V and 3 bases at J, with 7 bases in the middle. The CDR3 reads CASSIGPHYEQYF. The CDR3 DNA reads TGTGCCAGTAGTATAGGGCCACACTACGAGCAGTACTTC.

The rearrangement joins TRBV30 to TRBJ1-6; D uncertain. Germline V gene lookup returns CDR1 GTSNPN and CDR2 SVGIG (reference sequence). CDR3 length: 12 residues. Trimming shortened V by 5 bases and J by 6 bases, and 8 bases separated the two germline ends. The CDR3 is CAWAQFNSPLHF. CDR3 DNA: TGTGCCTGGGCACAGTTTAATTCACCCCTCCACTTT.

The chain couples TRBV5-1 to TRBJ2-7, with D maybe TRBD2 (5 bases). Between the trimmed V and J ends, which lost 4 bases and 2 bases, there was a span of 13 bases. The germline V gene encodes CDR1 SGHRS and CDR2 YFSETQ. The CDR3 runs to 14 residues. This chain's CDR3 is CASSVTDGTYEQYF. In nucleotides, the CDR3 is TGCGCCAGCAGCGTAACCGACGGGACCTACGAGCAGTACTTC.

The J gene is TRBJ1-3, the V gene TRBV7-9; D call uncertain. Germline CDR1 SEHNR, CDR2 FQNEAQ (reference sequence). V was trimmed by 9 bases and J by 4 bases, leaving 16 bases between them. The CDR3 consists of 14 residues. CDR3 coding DNA: TGTGCCAGTAGGAGTTTCGAAGGAGGAAACACCATATATTTT. Translating it yields CASRSFEGGNTIYF. Together with reference TRBV7-9 and TRBJ1-3, the CDR3 gives the full variable domain: DTGVSQNPRHKITKRGQNVTFRCDPISEHNRLYWYRQTLGQGPEFLTYFQNEAQLEKSRLLSDRFSAERPKGSFSTLEIQRTEQGDSAMYLCASRSFEGGNTIYFGEGSWLTVV.

The chain combines TRBV7-8 with TRBJ1-2; D is unclear. The CDR3 sequence is 15 residues long. Trimming took off 5 bases at V and 4 bases at J, with 17 bases between the two ends. Germline V gene data show CDR1 as SGHVS and CDR2 as FQNEAQ. In DNA form, the CDR3 reads TGTGCCAGCAGCGAACCACCCCGGGGATTCTATGGCTACACCTTC. Its protein product is CASSEPPRGFYGYTF.

The chain joins TRBV27 to TRBJ1-2, with D possibly TRBD1 on 6 matching bases. This CDR3 is built from 13 residues. CDR1 and CDR2 from the germline V gene are MNHEY and SMNVEV (reference sequence). V was shortened by 2 bases and J by 8 bases, with 12 bases between the two germline ends. CDR3 sequence: CASSLGGGYGYTF. The CDR3 DNA is TGTGCCAGCAGTTTAGGGGGGGGCTACGGCTACACCTTC.

V usage is TRBV28 and J usage is TRBJ1-6; 10 nucleotides align to TRBD1. The CDR3 sequence is 15 residues long. The V gene's germline CDR1 is MDHEN and CDR2 SYDVKM. V shed 6 bases, J shed 5 bases, and the junction held 4 bases outside the gene matches. The CDR3 coding sequence is TGTGCCAGCAGAGGGACAGGGGTGAATAATTCACCCCTCCACTTT. This encodes CASRGTGVNNSPLHF.

The chain carries TRBV3-1 (or the pseudogene TRBV3-2) and TRBJ1-6; unclear D gene. V shed 4 bases and J shed 8 bases, with 6 bases lying between them. The CDR3 length is 12 residues. Germline CDR1 is LGHDT and CDR2 is YNNKEL (reference sequence). This CDR3 reads CASSRTDSPLHF. The CDR3 DNA sequence: TGTGCCAGCAGCCGCACGGATTCACCCCTCCACTTT.